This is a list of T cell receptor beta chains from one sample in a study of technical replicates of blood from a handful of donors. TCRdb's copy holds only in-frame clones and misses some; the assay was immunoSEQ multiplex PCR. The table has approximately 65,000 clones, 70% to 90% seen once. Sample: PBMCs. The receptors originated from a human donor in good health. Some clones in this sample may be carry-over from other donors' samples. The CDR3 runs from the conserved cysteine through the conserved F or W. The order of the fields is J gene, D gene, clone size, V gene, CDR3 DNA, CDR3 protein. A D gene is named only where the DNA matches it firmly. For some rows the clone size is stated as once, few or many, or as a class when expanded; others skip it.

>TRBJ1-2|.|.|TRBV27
TGTGCCAGCAAAGGGACAAACTATGGCTACACCTTC
CASKGTNYGYTF
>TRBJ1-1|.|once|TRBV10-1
TGCGCCAGCAGTGAGCCCCCTTCGGCGGAACCGTCGACGAACACTGAAGCTTTCTTT
CASSEPPSAEPSTNTEAFF
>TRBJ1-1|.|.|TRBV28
TGTGCCAGCAGTTACCCTCGGGTCTGGGGGCGAGTCAACACTGAAGCTTTCTTT
CASSYPRVWGRVNTEAFF
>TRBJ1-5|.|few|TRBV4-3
TGCGCCAGCAGCCAAGATAGAAGCAATCAGCCCCAGCATTTT
CASSQDRSNQPQHF
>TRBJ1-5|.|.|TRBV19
TGTGCCAGTAGTATAGTAAGCCCCCTCATCCCTAGCAATCAGCCCCAGCATTTT
CASSIVSPLIPSNQPQHF
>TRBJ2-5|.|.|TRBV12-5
TGTGCTAGTGCCGAGGTCGGGACCCAGTACTTC
CASAEVGTQYF
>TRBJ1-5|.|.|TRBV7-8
TGTGCCAGCAGCTTAGGGGGGCCTCAGCCCCAGCATTTT
CASSLGGPQPQHF
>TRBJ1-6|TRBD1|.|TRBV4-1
TGCGCCAGCAGCCACCTCGGGGACAGGAGATCTGCTGGTTCACCCCTCCACTTT
CASSHLGDRRSAGSPLHF
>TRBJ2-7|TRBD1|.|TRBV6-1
TGTGCCAGTCGACAGGGATTTACCTACGAGCAGTACTTC
CASRQGFTYEQYF
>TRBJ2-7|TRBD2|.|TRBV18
TGTGCCAGCTCACCGAGGCGGGGGGACGAGCAGTACTTC
CASSPRRGDEQYF
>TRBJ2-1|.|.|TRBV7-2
TGTGCCAGCAGCTTCACGTTAAGCAAGGGGGAGCAGTTCTTC
CASSFTLSKGEQFF
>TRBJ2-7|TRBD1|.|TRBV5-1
TGCGCCAGCAGCTTGGCCGGGACAGGGGGCAGGGAGCAGTACTTC
CASSLAGTGGREQYF
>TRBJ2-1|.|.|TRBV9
TGTGCCAGCAGCGTAGACGTTGCGAATGAGCAGTTCTTC
CASSVDVANEQFF
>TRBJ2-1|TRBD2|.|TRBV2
TGTGCCAGCAGTGTGCGGGGCGGGGGGATCTACAATGAGCAGTTCTTC
CASSVRGGGIYNEQFF
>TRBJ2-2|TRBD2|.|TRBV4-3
TGCGCCAGCAGCCAAGATGAGTCGGGACTAGTAATTGTCGGGGAGCTGTTTTTT
CASSQDESGLVIVGELFF
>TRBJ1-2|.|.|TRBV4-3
TGCGCCAGCAGCCAAGAGCCAGGGAGGTTCTATGGCTACACCTTC
CASSQEPGRFYGYTF
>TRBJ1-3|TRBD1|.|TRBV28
TGTGCCAGCCTGCAGGGACAGCGGGGGACTGGAAACACCATATATTTT
CASLQGQRGTGNTIYF
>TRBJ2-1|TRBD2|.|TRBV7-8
TGTGCCAGCAGTCCGAGTCGGGAAGCGGGAGCAGTCCGTGAGCAGTTCTTC
CASSPSREAGAVREQFF
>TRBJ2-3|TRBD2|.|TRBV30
TGTGCCCGTGGCGGGAGTAGCACAGATACGCAGTATTTT
CARGGSSTDTQYF
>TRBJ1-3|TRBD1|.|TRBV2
TGTGCCAGCAGTGAAGACGCAGGGGGTATAACTGGAAACACCATATATTTT
CASSEDAGGITGNTIYF